The rows below give T cell receptor beta chains drawn from one sample of a study of OX40 agonist ivuxolimab in advanced cancers. This table comes from immunoSEQ multiplex PCR, and its TCRdb copy is limited to in-frame clones, with some not included. The table records approximately 74,000 clones, 80% to 95% of them present only once. The sample consisted of CD4+ or CD8+ T cells sorted from blood, taken in a trial of the OX40 agonist ivuxolimab. These receptors all stem from an adult with an advanced solid tumor such as melanoma, head and neck, liver or kidney cancer. Each CDR3 is given with its conserved first and last residue. The order of the fields is V gene, CDR3 length, J gene, D gene, clone size, CDR3 protein, CDR3 DNA. D genes are given only for firm matches. Only some rows state a clone size, as once, few, many or a class for expanded clones.

v_gene: TRBV7-2; len: 15; j_gene: TRBJ1-2; d_gene: -; abundance: -; CDR3aa: CASSLAWETVSGYTF; CDR3nt: TGTGCCAGCAGCTTAGCTTGGGAGACAGTCTCTGGCTACACCTTC
v_gene: TRBV5-4; len: 14; j_gene: TRBJ2-3; d_gene: -; abundance: -; CDR3aa: CASGSQGSGDTQYF; CDR3nt: TGTGCCAGCGGTTCGCAGGGCAGTGGCGATACGCAGTATTTT
v_gene: TRBV18; len: 17; j_gene: TRBJ1-1; d_gene: -; abundance: -; CDR3aa: CASSPIVGVVGNTEAFF; CDR3nt: TGTGCCAGCTCACCCATTGTCGGGGTTGTGGGGAACACTGAAGCTTTCTTT
v_gene: TRBV7-3; len: 16; j_gene: TRBJ2-1; d_gene: TRBD1; abundance: -; CDR3aa: CASSSAQGVTYNEQFF; CDR3nt: TGTGCCAGCAGCTCAGCCCAGGGGGTCACCTACAATGAGCAGTTCTTC
v_gene: TRBV30; len: 13; j_gene: TRBJ1-1; d_gene: -; abundance: -; CDR3aa: CAWSLQGNTEAFF; CDR3nt: TGTGCCTGGAGCCTCCAGGGGAACACTGAAGCTTTCTTT
v_gene: TRBV27; len: 12; j_gene: TRBJ2-7; d_gene: -; abundance: -; CDR3aa: CASTEGPYEQYF; CDR3nt: TGTGCCAGCACCGAGGGGCCCTACGAGCAGTACTTC
v_gene: TRBV7-6; len: 17; j_gene: TRBJ2-3; d_gene: TRBD2; abundance: -; CDR3aa: CASSLAPLAGGSDTQYF; CDR3nt: TGTGCCAGCAGCTTAGCGCCCCTAGCGGGAGGATCAGATACGCAGTATTTT
v_gene: TRBV4-3; len: 17; j_gene: TRBJ1-5; d_gene: -; abundance: -; CDR3aa: CASSPSLNRLFGQPQHF; CDR3nt: TGCGCCAGCAGCCCCTCCCTAAACAGGCTCTTCGGGCAGCCCCAGCATTTT
v_gene: TRBV7-2; len: 12; j_gene: TRBJ1-2; d_gene: -; abundance: -; CDR3aa: CASSATGYGYTF; CDR3nt: TGTGCCAGCAGCGCGACGGGGTATGGCTACACCTTC
v_gene: TRBV4-1; len: 15; j_gene: TRBJ2-1; d_gene: TRBD2; abundance: -; CDR3aa: CASSQEGGRGDEQFF; CDR3nt: TGCGCCAGCAGCCAAGAGGGAGGGAGAGGGGATGAGCAGTTCTTC
v_gene: TRBV30; len: 15; j_gene: TRBJ2-1; d_gene: TRBD2; abundance: -; CDR3aa: CAWSWASGFPGEQFF; CDR3nt: TGTGCCTGGAGCTGGGCTAGCGGGTTTCCCGGTGAGCAGTTCTTC
v_gene: TRBV11-2; len: 15; j_gene: TRBJ1-4; d_gene: -; abundance: few; CDR3aa: CASSLDPGADEKLFF; CDR3nt: TGTGCCAGCAGCTTAGATCCAGGGGCCGATGAAAAACTGTTTTTT
v_gene: TRBV21-1; len: 14; j_gene: TRBJ1-1; d_gene: -; abundance: -; CDR3aa: CASSKPKGGTEAFF; CDR3nt: TGTGCCAGCAGCAAACCAAAGGGAGGTACTGAAGCTTTCTTT
v_gene: TRBV4-3; len: 15; j_gene: TRBJ1-4; d_gene: -; abundance: once; CDR3aa: CASSQDKGFNEKLFF; CDR3nt: TGCGCCAGCAGCCAAGACAAGGGTTTTAATGAAAAACTGTTTTTT
v_gene: TRBV7-2; len: 18; j_gene: TRBJ2-6; d_gene: -; abundance: -; CDR3aa: CASSRTTITSSGANVLTF; CDR3nt: TGTGCCAGCAGCCGCACTACGATTACAAGCTCTGGGGCCAACGTCCTGACTTTC
v_gene: TRBV5-4; len: 14; j_gene: TRBJ2-7; d_gene: -; abundance: -; CDR3aa: CASSLDRRSYEQYF; CDR3nt: TGTGCCAGCAGCTTGGACAGGAGGTCTTACGAGCAGTACTTC
v_gene: TRBV6-5; len: 14; j_gene: TRBJ1-3; d_gene: -; abundance: -; CDR3aa: CASSGTLSGNTIYF; CDR3nt: TGTGCCAGCAGCGGGACGCTCTCTGGAAACACCATATATTTT
v_gene: TRBV7-2; len: 13; j_gene: TRBJ1-1; d_gene: -; abundance: -; CDR3aa: CASSFQSNTEAFF; CDR3nt: TGTGCCAGCAGCTTTCAGAGTAACACTGAAGCTTTCTTT
v_gene: TRBV4-3; len: 16; j_gene: TRBJ2-4; d_gene: -; abundance: -; CDR3aa: CASSQDFRVARNIQYF; CDR3nt: TGCGCCAGCAGCCAAGATTTTCGCGTAGCAAGAAACATTCAGTACTTC
v_gene: TRBV15; len: 16; j_gene: TRBJ1-2; d_gene: -; abundance: once; CDR3aa: CATSRGSSGRNYGYTF; CDR3nt: TGTGCCACCAGCAGGGGAAGTTCCGGACGGAACTATGGCTACACCTTC
v_gene: TRBV6-1; len: 16; j_gene: TRBJ2-1; d_gene: -; abundance: -; CDR3aa: CASSGRTTTGNNEQFF; CDR3nt: TGTGCCAGCAGTGGGAGGACTACCACAGGGAACAATGAGCAGTTCTTC
v_gene: TRBV11-2; len: 14; j_gene: TRBJ2-3; d_gene: -; abundance: -; CDR3aa: CASSLARFTDTQYF; CDR3nt: TGTGCCAGCAGCTTAGCCAGATTCACAGATACGCAGTATTTT
v_gene: TRBV27; len: 17; j_gene: TRBJ2-2; d_gene: -; abundance: -; CDR3aa: CATRTPSRDGNTGELFF; CDR3nt: TGTGCCACCCGGACACCCTCCCGGGACGGGAACACCGGGGAGCTGTTTTTT
v_gene: TRBV6-5; len: 15; j_gene: TRBJ2-7; d_gene: TRBD2; abundance: -; CDR3aa: CASSYQTSGSYEQYF; CDR3nt: TGTGCCAGCAGTTACCAGACTAGCGGGAGCTACGAGCAGTACTTC
v_gene: TRBV19; len: 12; j_gene: TRBJ1-2; d_gene: -; abundance: -; CDR3aa: CASTQRGDGYTF; CDR3nt: TGTGCCAGTACCCAGAGGGGGGACGGCTACACCTTC
v_gene: TRBV7-3; len: 15; j_gene: TRBJ2-3; d_gene: -; abundance: -; CDR3aa: CASSLAPSYTDTQYF; CDR3nt: TGTGCCAGCAGCTTAGCCCCTAGCTACACAGATACGCAGTATTTT
v_gene: TRBV18; len: 14; j_gene: TRBJ1-2; d_gene: TRBD1; abundance: -; CDR3aa: CASSPGTGSNGYTF; CDR3nt: TGTGCCAGCTCACCCGGGACAGGGAGTAATGGCTACACCTTC
v_gene: TRBV19; len: 15; j_gene: TRBJ1-1; d_gene: TRBD1; abundance: -; CDR3aa: CASSITGGRNTEAFF; CDR3nt: TGTGCCAGTAGTATTACAGGGGGACGAAACACTGAAGCTTTCTTT